This T cell receptor beta chain was captured in a study of blood T cell repertoires in COVID-19 (dated by TCRdb to 2019 to 2021). With regard to the full study: Collaborator samples came from the United States, Italy and Spain and covered acute and convalescent phases of COVID-19. The prospective study material was composed of cDNA or gDNA derived from T cells, B-cell-depleted T cells, or PBMCs. The dataset comprised deeply sampled blood TCRbeta repertoires from subjects exposed to, actively infected with, or recovered from COVID-19. A freely available public database, intended as a resource for researchers studying the immune response to SARS-CoV-2, is where the repertoires were released. Samples were obtained from the ongoing ImmuneRACE study (first 160 participants) and from over 1,000 subjects provided by 6 global collaborators. Sample metadata almost always included a de-identified subject ID, COVID-19 status, age in years and sex. Where available, HLA class I and class II types were taken from metadata supplied by the sample provider and were not determined by assay-based typing.

TCRbeta CDR3 regions were amplified from genomic DNA by means of the immunoSEQ Assay, a bias-controlled multiplex PCR. On the authors' methods: The number of nucleated cells in each sample was estimated by amplification of reference gene primers within the assay. Sequence reads were collapsed and filtered to measure the absolute abundance of every unique TCRbeta CDR3 rearrangement. For each sample, productive Simpson clonality was calculated by taking the square root of Simpson's diversity index across productive rearrangements. TCRdb provides this immuneACCESS table in a form limited to in-frame rearrangements. Some clones are lacking; in checked studies, under half of them reflect an unresolved V gene, and why the rest are absent is not known. V and J calls and clone size follow that table, whereas D and trimming were derived from the DNA. This sample holds some 28,000 clones; 76% were observed only once. The top ten constitute roughly 40% of the sample.

Whole blood was collected in K2EDTA tubes by collaborating institutions according to the institutions' own protocols. For TCRbeta analysis, collaborator samples were shipped as frozen whole blood, as isolated PBMCs, or as DNA extracted from either sample type. On the study overall, not on this receptor specifically: Clinical and demographic metadata were provided uncurated, with the amount varying by source and participant.

Remarks on this clone: No cognate antigen has been identified for it. No quality values exist for individual bases; no much larger clone is one base distant.

Deletion took 0 bases off V and 7 bases off J, with a span of 7 bases between the germline ends. CDR1 is given as MNHEY and CDR2 as SVGAGI, both from the germline V gene. The CDR3 spans 13 residues, from the cysteine through the phenylalanine. Only the CDR3 portion is preserved as DNA: 39 bases, with reading frame beginning at the first base. Sequences were obtained from peripheral blood. The chain couples TRBV6-5 to TRBJ1-5; the D gene is unclear. The receptor was isolated from a man between 65 and 85 years old with acute or convalescent COVID-19. The CDR3 protein sequence reads: CASSYSSKQPQHF. The nucleotide sequence is given as TGTGCCAGCAGTTACTCGAGTAAGCAGCCCCAGCATTTT.